This TCR beta chain derives from a study of T cell responses to AZD1222 COVID-19 vaccine. Study outcomes and limitations: Spike was spanned by vaccine-associated CD4 TCRs, which were dominant at 160-218 and 743-854. Seropositive AZD1222 recipients at baseline numbered only five or six.

Produced via immunoSEQ multiplex PCR; TCRdb's table is partial and in-frame only. Counted here are about 130,000 clones, about 90% occurring once; the ten biggest clones make up less than 3.5%. The CDR3 totals 14 residues. CDR1 SGHRS and CDR2 YFSETQ come from the germline V gene. Trimming cost V 4 bases and J 5 bases; bases outside gene matches: 3. Points on this clone: What it binds is not known.

This TCR was sampled from an adult who received the AZD1222 COVID-19 vaccine. The chain carries TRBV5-1 and TRBJ1-4, with TRBD1 identical over 9 bases. The starting material was peripheral blood, obtained 28 days after the second AZD1222 dose. CDR3 DNA sequence: TGCGCCAGCAGCCAGACAGGGGGAAATGAAAAACTGTTTTTT. This gives the protein CASSQTGGNEKLFF.